The clone carrying this TCR beta chain was seen ten or more times. The record originates from a study of patients and donors after allogeneic stem cell transplantation. One entry per CDR3 protein results from TCRdb running MiXCR on the RT-PCR reads. This sample has 200,000 to 250,000 distinct CDR3 sequences, with 13% to 15% found just once. Germline CDR1 reads LGHNA; CDR2 reads YNFKEQ. The CDR3 length is 14 residues. The V and J ends lost 4 bases and 0 bases respectively, with 9 bases between them. The J gene is TRBJ1-1, the V gene TRBV4-2; possible D gene TRBD1, 5 bases. The sequence was obtained from a human donor who was either an allogeneic HSCT recipient or a stem cell or donor lymphocyte infusion donor (not recorded which). It is not recorded whose cells these are; they may come from a transplant donor. Sequences were obtained from blood, either unsorted or a sorted T cell fraction (not recorded which). Here the CDR3 DNA reads TGTGCCAGCAGCCTAGACAGCATGAACACTGAAGCTTTCTTT. Its protein is CASSLDSMNTEAFF.